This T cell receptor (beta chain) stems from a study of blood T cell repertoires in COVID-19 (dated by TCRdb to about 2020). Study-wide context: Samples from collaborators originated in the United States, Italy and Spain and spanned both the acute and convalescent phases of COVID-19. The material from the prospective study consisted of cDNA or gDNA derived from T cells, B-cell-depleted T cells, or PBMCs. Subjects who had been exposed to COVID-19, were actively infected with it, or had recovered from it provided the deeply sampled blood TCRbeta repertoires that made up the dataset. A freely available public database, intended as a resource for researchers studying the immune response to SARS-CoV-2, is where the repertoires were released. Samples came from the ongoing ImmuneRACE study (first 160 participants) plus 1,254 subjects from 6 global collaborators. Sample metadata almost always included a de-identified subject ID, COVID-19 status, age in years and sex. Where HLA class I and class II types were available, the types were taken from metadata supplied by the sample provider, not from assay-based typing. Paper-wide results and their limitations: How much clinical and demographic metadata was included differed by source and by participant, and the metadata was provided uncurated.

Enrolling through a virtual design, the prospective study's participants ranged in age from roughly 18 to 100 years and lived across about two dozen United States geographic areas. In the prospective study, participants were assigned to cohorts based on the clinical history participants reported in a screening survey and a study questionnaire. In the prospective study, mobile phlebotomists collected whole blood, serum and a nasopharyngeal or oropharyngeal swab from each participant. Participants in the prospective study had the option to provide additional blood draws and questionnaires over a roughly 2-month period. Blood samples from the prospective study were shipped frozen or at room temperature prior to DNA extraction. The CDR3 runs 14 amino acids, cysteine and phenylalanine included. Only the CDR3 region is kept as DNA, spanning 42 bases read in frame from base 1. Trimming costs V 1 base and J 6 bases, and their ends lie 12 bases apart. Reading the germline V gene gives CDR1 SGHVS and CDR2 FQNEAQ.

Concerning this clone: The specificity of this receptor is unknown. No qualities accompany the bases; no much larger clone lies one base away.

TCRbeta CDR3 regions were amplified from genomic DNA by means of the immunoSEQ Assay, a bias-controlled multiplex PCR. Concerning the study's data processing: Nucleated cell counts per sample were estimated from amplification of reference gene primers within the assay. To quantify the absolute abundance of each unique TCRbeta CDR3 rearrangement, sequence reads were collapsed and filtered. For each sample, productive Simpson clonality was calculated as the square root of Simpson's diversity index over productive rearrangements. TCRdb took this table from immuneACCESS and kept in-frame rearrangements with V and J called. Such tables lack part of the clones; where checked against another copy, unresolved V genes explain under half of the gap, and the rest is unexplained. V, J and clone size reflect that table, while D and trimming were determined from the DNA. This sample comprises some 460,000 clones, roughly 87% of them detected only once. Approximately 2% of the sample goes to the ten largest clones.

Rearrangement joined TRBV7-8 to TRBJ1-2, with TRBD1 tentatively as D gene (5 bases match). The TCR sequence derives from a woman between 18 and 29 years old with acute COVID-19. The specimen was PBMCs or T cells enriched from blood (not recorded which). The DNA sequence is TGTGCCAGCAGCTTAGTCTCCAGGGCGGATGGCTACACCTTC. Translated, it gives CASSLVSRADGYTF. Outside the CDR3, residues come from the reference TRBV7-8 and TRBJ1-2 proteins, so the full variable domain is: GAGVSQSPRYKVAKRGQDVALRCDPISGHVSLFWYQQALGQGPEFLTYFQNEAQLDKSGLPSDRFFAERPEGSVSTLKIQRTQQEDSAVYLCASSLVSRADGYTFGSGTRLTVV.